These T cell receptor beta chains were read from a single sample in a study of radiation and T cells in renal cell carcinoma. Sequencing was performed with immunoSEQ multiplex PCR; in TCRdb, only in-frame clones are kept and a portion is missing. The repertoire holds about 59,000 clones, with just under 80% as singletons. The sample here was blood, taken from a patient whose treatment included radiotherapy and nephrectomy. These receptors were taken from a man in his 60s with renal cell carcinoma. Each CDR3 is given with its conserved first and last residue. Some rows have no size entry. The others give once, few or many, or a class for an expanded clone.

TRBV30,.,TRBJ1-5,CAWSAGTQNQPQHF
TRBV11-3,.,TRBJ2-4,CASSGQGAAKNIQYF
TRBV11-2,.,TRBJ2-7,CASSFTRTGRPYEQYF
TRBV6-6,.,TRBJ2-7,CASSSLSYEQYF
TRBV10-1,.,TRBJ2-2,CASSSTGNTNTGELFF
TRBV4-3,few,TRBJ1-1,CASSQGNTGAFF
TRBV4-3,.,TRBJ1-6,CASSQGDRGSYNSPLHF
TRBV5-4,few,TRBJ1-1,CASSPFTLLSGNLLEAFF
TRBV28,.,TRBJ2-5,CASSVLVIETQYF
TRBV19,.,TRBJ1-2,CASSRGQPYGYTF
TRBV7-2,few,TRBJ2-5,CASSLPGGEGVQETQYF
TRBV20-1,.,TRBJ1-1,CSARVNTEAFF
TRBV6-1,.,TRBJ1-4,CASRDVLNEKLFF
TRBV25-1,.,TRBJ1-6,CASMSNRHADSPLHF
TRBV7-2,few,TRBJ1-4,CASSLIGGDYEKLFF
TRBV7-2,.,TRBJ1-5,CASSLKMANQPQHF
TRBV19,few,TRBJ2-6,CASSIVLTSGANVLTF
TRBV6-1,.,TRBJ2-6,CASSELAGANVLTF
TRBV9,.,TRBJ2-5,CASSPRWQNQETQYF
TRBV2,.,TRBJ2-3,CASIRSGTVLRTDTQYF
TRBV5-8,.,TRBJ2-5,CASSGGLAETQYF
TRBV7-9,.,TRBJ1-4,CASSGTGASPDEKLFF
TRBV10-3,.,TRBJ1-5,CAISGDLNQPQHF
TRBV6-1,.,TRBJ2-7,CASSLEYEQYF
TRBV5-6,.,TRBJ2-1,CASSFLAGAHNEQFF
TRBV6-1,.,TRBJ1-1,CASSDYRGHEAFF
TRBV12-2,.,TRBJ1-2,CASRSTASYGYTF
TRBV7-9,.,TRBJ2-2,CASSPLGSVTGELFF
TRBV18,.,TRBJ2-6,CASSPAVSSITGANVLTF
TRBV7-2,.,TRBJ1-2,CASSPLDRGWIGYTF
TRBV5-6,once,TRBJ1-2,CASSLGQGRGGYTF
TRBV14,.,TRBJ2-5,CASSPGIQETQYF
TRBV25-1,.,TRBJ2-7,CAIPSIGTGISYEQYF
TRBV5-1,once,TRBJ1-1,CASRDTGWGTEAFF
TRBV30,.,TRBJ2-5,CAWSVKETQYF
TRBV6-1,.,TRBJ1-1,CASSENDGLPNTEAFF
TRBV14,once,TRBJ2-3,CASSRRGTLNTDTQYF
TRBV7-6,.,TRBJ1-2,CASSRGRQYGYTF
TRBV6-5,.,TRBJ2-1,CASRPYRVNEQFF
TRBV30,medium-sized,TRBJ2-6,CAWRRKWGSGANVLTF
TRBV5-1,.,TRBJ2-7,CASSLDSSVRNEQYF
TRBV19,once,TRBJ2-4,CASSIDAGENIQYF
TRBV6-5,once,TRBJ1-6,CASRATNSPLHF
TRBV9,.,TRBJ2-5,CASSARSGDGTTQYF
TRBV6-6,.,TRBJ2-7,CATRTSEAYEQYF
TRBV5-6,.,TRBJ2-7,CASSLKGLYEQYF
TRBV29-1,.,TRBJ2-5,CSVDGRGAETQYF
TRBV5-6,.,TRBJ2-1,CASSLAAGGTSYNEQFF
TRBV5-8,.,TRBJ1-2,CASSLERRVYTF
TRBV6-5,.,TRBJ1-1,CASSYRVYTEAFF
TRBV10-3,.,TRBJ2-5,CAISESWTDPQETQYF
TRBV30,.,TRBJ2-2,CAWSVVGDKRELFF
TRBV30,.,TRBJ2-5,CACIRDRGVETQYF
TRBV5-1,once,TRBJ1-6,CASSATGALDNSPLHF
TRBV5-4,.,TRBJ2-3,CASSRLAGKGDTDTQYF
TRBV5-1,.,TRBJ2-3,CASSLAGGGHTDTQYF
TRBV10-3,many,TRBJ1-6,CAISTTGSRVYHSPLHF
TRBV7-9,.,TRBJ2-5,CASSPSTSGGVQETQYF
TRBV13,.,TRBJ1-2,CASSSGTGGWDGYTF